This TCR beta chain originates from a study of early T cells in non-severe SARS-CoV-2 infection. Study in general: The sequenced material was bulk RNA from unsorted whole blood, and its chains were unpaired. Study outcomes and limitations: Sequences matched to VDJdb favored anti-spike CD8 responses, while private and CD4 specificities were missed.

This clonotype has at least ten counts. Its antigen is undetermined. The germline gives CDR1 SNHLY, CDR2 FYNNEI. CDR3 size: 13 residues. Trimming took 8 bases from V and 4 from J, leaving 12 bases between them. Attached unique molecular identifiers marked individual cDNA molecules. TCRdb re-called the 5' RACE reads through MiXCR, storing one row per CDR3 protein. The repertoire holds 85,000 to 100,000 distinct CDR3 sequences, with approximately 11% as singletons. The sample consisted of whole blood, taken at baseline. This chain connects TRBV2 to TRBJ2-1; D call uncertain. The sequence came from an adult who was a healthcare worker with PCR-confirmed SARS-CoV-2 infection or an uninfected control (not recorded which). CDR3 DNA: TGTGCCAGCCACAGACTGGGGTACAATGAGCAGTTCTTC. Translating gives CASHRLGYNEQFF.